A selection of T cell receptor beta chains follows, all from one sample in a study of blood T cell repertoires in COVID-19. The table came from immunoSEQ multiplex PCR; TCRdb's copy has only in-frame clones and leaves some out. The sample consists of fewer than 150,000 clones, about 88% of them appearing once. The sample taken for sequencing was peripheral blood. The source is a woman in her 70s who had recovered from COVID-19. Both conserved end residues are trimmed from each CDR3. Where a row states a size, it is once, few, many or the class of an expanded clone; other rows omit it.

>TRBV28|15|once
ASSLGRLGTGGNEQF
>TRBV7-9|13|.
ASSTGQGMNQPQH
>TRBV11-2|16|few
ASSLSWTGTSKREKLF
>TRBV5-1|11|few
ASSLVATRELF
>TRBV4-3|12|few
ASSQGALNTEAF
>TRBV7-9|13|.
ASSLSQGPTYEQY
>TRBV28|11|.
AARDRGSGEQY
>TRBV24-1|12|.
ATSDTSRGNIQY
>TRBV19|12|.
ASSTRGGYNEQF
>TRBV7-9|13|.
ASSLDRGINTEAF
>TRBV2|12|.
ASRRDYGTGELF
>TRBV3-1/TRBV3-2|9|.
ASSLNNEQF
>TRBV19|11|.
ASSIAREQPQH
>TRBV19|14|.
ASSTLRGRGTGELF
>TRBV4-2|15|few
ASSGISGTGSYNEQF
>TRBV6-6|10|.
ASSYWQGEAF
>TRBV28|11|.
AGRESGTSVAF
>TRBV7-3|14|.
ASSSASGGLSYEQY
>TRBV18|10|.
ASSLALYEQY
>TRBV30|11|.
AWRTGANTEAF
>TRBV9|13|.
ASSLNVITGNTIY
>TRBV19|12|.
ASTIGRDNSPLH
>TRBV4-2|10|.
ASSQPSLEQF
>TRBV30|12|.
AWGYGSGANVLT
>TRBV5-1|13|.
ASSFRDRRVYEQY
>TRBV4-2|13|.
ASSQEYRNTGELF
>TRBV15|14|.
ATSRLPGDRSYEQY
>TRBV4-3|14|.
ASSQVFRGATDTQY
>TRBV7-9|10|once
ASRTSGDTQY
>TRBV24-1|9|.
ATSDLEEQF
>TRBV21-1|16|.
ASRGSRDRLRANYGYT
>TRBV5-6|16|.
ASSAVIEREFFGNTIY
>TRBV6-1|12|.
ASSESATPGEQY
>TRBV19|11|.
ASTAAYNSPLH
>TRBV28|13|.
ASSSPQGGNQPQH
>TRBV7-3|11|.
ASKMVEAGEQF
>TRBV9|13|.
ASSAGHRVPNEQF
>TRBV2|14|.
ASTDPLAGLWETQY
>TRBV4-1|16|.
ASSQEVTGLAGTDTQY
>TRBV12-3/TRBV12-4|10|.
ASTRDRETQY
>TRBV3-1/TRBV3-2|12|.
ASSQSGGPETQY
>TRBV4-3|13|.
ASSQGLAGLDTQY
>TRBV7-2|14|.
ASSLGMGGPPETQY
>TRBV7-3|10|.
ASSSNTGELF
>TRBV24-1|12|few
ATSDYTGQGGYT
>TRBV7-3|11|.
ASSSYRGETQY
>TRBV4-1|13|.
ASRPGLAGGNEQF
>TRBV28|11|.
ASSLYPTGKLF
>TRBV3-1/TRBV3-2|19|.
ASSQYPRDRGPGATNEKLF
>TRBV19|12|.
ASQKDRLNTEAF
>TRBV5-1|20|.
ASSFRPVRGTSGAPEGYEQY